The 32 T cell receptor beta chains listed next were all sequenced from one sample in a study of HIV-infected patients and healthy controls. Alpha and beta constant-region primers primed reverse transcription of 500 to 550 ng RNA. Each of the alpha and beta chains got its own library through chain-specific third strand synthesis with indices. TCRdb passed the 5' RACE reads through MiXCR, listing each CDR3 protein once. The sample lists about 24,000 distinct CDR3 sequences; 7.5% to 10% were seen once. The repertoire came from unfractionated whole blood and reflected all unsorted peripheral T cells. Sequenced input: blood. Receptor source: an adult in good health.

This clonotype was recorded a few times. V gene TRBV2 combines with J gene TRBJ2-7; D call uncertain. The CDR3 runs 16 residues. The V gene's germline CDR1 is SNHLY and CDR2 FYNNEI. Trimming removed 5 bases from V and 4 bases from J, with 21 bases in between. CDR3 amino acids: CASSSPLAEVGYEQYF. The CDR3 region has the DNA TGTGCCAGCAGTTCACCTTTGGCTGAAGTAGGGTACGAGCAGTACTTC.

This clonotype was detected many times. The chain uses TRBV5-6 and TRBJ1-1; D uncertain. The CDR3 loop spans 16 amino acids. Germline V gives CDR1 SGHDT, CDR2 YYEEEE. V was trimmed by 0 bases and J by 3 bases, leaving 15 bases between them. CDR3 in DNA: TGTGCCAGCAGCTTGGGGACTAACGGCTGGGACACTGAAGCTTTCTTT. It codes for CASSLGTNGWDTEAFF.

This clonotype came up many times. This chain joins TRBV12-3 or TRBV12-4 and TRBJ2-7; tentatively, D is TRBD2 (6 bases). The CDR3 totals 14 residues. V was shortened by 7 bases and J by 9 bases, with 22 bases between the two germline ends. CDR3: CASTAIDDGSGQYF. The CDR3, as DNA: TGTGCCAGCACTGCTATTGACGACGGTAGCGGGCAGTACTTC.

This clonotype has a count of ten or more. The gene calls are TRBV11-2 and TRBJ1-3, with 7 positions matching TRBD1. The CDR3 contains 17 residues. The V and J ends lost 5 bases and 0 bases, in that order; junction bases with no gene match: 10. Per the germline V gene, CDR1 is SGHAT and CDR2 is FQNNGV. CDR3 nucleotides: TGTGCCAGCAGCGTCTCCGGGACAGCGTACTCTGGAAACACCATATATTTT. This gives the protein CASSVSGTAYSGNTIYF. Variable domain in full (rest from reference TRBV11-2 and TRBJ1-3): EAGVAQSPRYKIIEKRQSVAFWCNPISGHATLYWYQQILGQGPKLLIQFQNNGVVDDSQLPKDRFSAERLKGVDSTLKIQPAKLEDSAVYLCASSVSGTAYSGNTIYFGEGSWLTVV.

Remarks on this clonotype: A much larger clone differs by one base, so this may be a read error. The CDR3 sequence is CSARSDRWFEETQYF. The CDR3 region has the DNA TGCAGTGCTAGATCTGACAGGTGGTTCGAGGAGACCCAGTACTTC. The chain has TRBV20-1 and TRBJ2-5; tentatively, D is TRBD1 (6 bases). Deletions cut 2 bases from V and 5 bases from J, with 18 bases between. The CDR3 has 15 amino acids. Germline CDR1 is DFQATT and CDR2 is SNEGSKA (reference sequence).

This clonotype occurred many times. V is TRBV7-2 and J is TRBJ1-4, with TRBD1 as a possible D gene (5 bases). V shed 5 bases and J shed 8 bases, with 15 bases lying between them. From germline, CDR1 is SGHTA and CDR2 FQGNSA. This CDR3 contains 14 residues. The CDR3 coding sequence is TGTGCCAGCAGCCCTTCCCGGGGGGAAGAAAAACTGTTTTTT. Its protein is CASSPSRGEEKLFF.

V usage is TRBV12-3 or TRBV12-4 and J usage is TRBJ2-5, with D possibly being TRBD1 (6 bases). V was shortened by 6 bases and J by 5 bases, with 13 bases between the two germline ends. This CDR3 is 13 amino acids long. The CDR3: CASSRGALETQYF. The CDR3 DNA follows: TGTGCCAGCAGCAGGGGTGCTCTGGAGACCCAGTACTTC.

The chain is built from TRBV29-1 and TRBJ1-1, with 10 nucleotides matching TRBD1. With V trimmed by 5 bases and J by 1 base, 7 bases remained unmatched. Looked up from germline, CDR1 is SQVTM and CDR2 is ANQGSEA. This CDR3 comprises 15 residues. The CDR3 DNA follows: TGCAGCGTTAAGACAGGGGGCGGCGGGAACACTGAAGCTTTCTTT. Residues: CSVKTGGGGNTEAFF.

This clonotype counts as medium-sized. The chain employs TRBV9 and TRBJ2-5; TRBD1 might be the D (5 bases). The germline V gene has CDR1 SGDLS and CDR2 YYNGEE. V was trimmed by 4 bases and J by 5 bases, leaving 12 bases between them. This CDR3 has 13 residues. The CDR3 region is CASSPMGPETQYF. The CDR3 DNA follows: TGTGCCAGCAGCCCGATGGGGCCGGAGACCCAGTACTTC.

This clonotype was seen repeatedly, ten times or more. The chain uses TRBV7-2 and TRBJ2-1; possible D gene TRBD2, 7 bases. In germline, CDR1 is SGHTA, CDR2 FQGNSA. The CDR3 contains 15 residues. V was shortened by 1 base and J by 4 bases, with 11 bases between the two germline ends. CDR3 nucleotides: TGTGCCAGCAGCTTAGGCGGGGGCCCATACAATGAGCAGTTCTTC. It translates to CASSLGGGPYNEQFF. The full variable domain, in which reference TRBV7-2 and TRBJ2-1 provide the parts outside the CDR3, is GAGVSQSPSNKVTEKGKDVELRCDPISGHTALYWYRQSLGQGLEFLIYFQGNSAPDKSGLPSDRFSAERTGGSVSTLTIQRTQQEDSAVYLCASSLGGGPYNEQFFGPGTRLTVL.

This clonotype was recorded a few times. V gene TRBV6-2 or TRBV6-3 combines with J gene TRBJ2-5; D gene unclear. The length of the CDR3 is 14 residues. V gave up 7 bases and J gave up 1 base, with 13 bases separating them. Germline CDR1 is MNHEY and CDR2 is SVGEGT. CDR3 sequence (DNA): TGTGCCAGCACAGACGGTGGGGTCCAAGAGACCCAGTACTTC. Amino acid sequence: CASTDGGVQETQYF.

This clonotype came up many times. The chain carries TRBV11-2 and TRBJ1-5; D not certain. There are 14 residues in the CDR3. The V gene's germline CDR1 is SGHAT and CDR2 FQNNGV. Trimming removed 0 bases at V and 0 bases at J, with 3 bases between. The DNA for the CDR3 is TGTGCCAGCAGCTTAGATCGTAGCAATCAGCCCCAGCATTTT. Its protein product is CASSLDRSNQPQHF.

The chain employs TRBV7-2 and TRBJ1-2; D ambiguous. Trimming pared 7 bases from V and 0 bases from J, leaving 21 bases between. Germline CDR1 is SGHTA and CDR2 is FQGNSA. The CDR3 spans 17 residues. This CDR3 reads CASTSGSVTAANYGYTF. CDR3 DNA sequence: TGTGCCAGCACCTCCGGATCTGTGACGGCAGCTAACTATGGCTACACCTTC.

Points on this clonotype: The junction shows a germline mismatch at one end, possibly a read error. The CDR3 loop reads CGGVTDTQYF. The CDR3 nucleotides read TGTGGGGGGGTGACAGATACGCAGTATTTT. The V gene is TRBV20-1, the J gene TRBJ2-3; 7 positions match TRBD2. The germline CDR1 and CDR2 sequences are DFQATT and SNEGSKA (reference sequence). This CDR3 spans 10 amino acids.

This clonotype appeared a few times. The V and J genes are TRBV28 and TRBJ2-3; D not certain. CDR1 is MDHEN, CDR2 SYDVKM, per germline. The germline V and J ends were trimmed by 7 bases and 2 bases, with 16 bases remaining between them. This CDR3 is built from 15 residues. The CDR3 sequence: CASTSPSQFTDTQYF. DNA of the CDR3: TGTGCCAGCACCTCCCCGAGTCAGTTCACAGATACGCAGTATTTT.

This clonotype was seen many times. V and J are TRBV7-2 and TRBJ2-7, with TRBD1 identical over 9 bases. The CDR3 loop spans 15 amino acids. Germline V lookup: CDR1 SGHTA, CDR2 FQGNSA. V was clipped by 4 bases and J by 5 bases; unmatched bases: 9. DNA for the CDR3: TGTGCCAGCAGCTCTATGAGGGACAGGGCGGACGAGCAGTACTTC. Translated, it gives CASSSMRDRADEQYF.

This clonotype has a handful of counts. This chain joins TRBV7-9 and TRBJ1-4; D possibly corresponds to TRBD1 (5 bases). The CDR3 totals 15 residues. V was pared by 2 bases and J by 5 bases, with 12 bases between. The germline gives CDR1 SEHNR, CDR2 FQNEAQ (reference sequence). The chain's CDR3 is CASSLNGAANEKLFF. The CDR3 DNA follows: TGTGCCAGCAGCTTAAATGGGGCGGCGAATGAAAAACTGTTTTTT. Variable domain in full (rest from reference TRBV7-9 and TRBJ1-4): DTGVSQNPRHKITKRGQNVTFRCDPISEHNRLYWYRQTLGQGPEFLTYFQNEAQLEKSRLLSDRFSAERPKGSFSTLEIQRTEQGDSAMYLCASSLNGAANEKLFFGSGTQLSVL.

This clonotype was recorded at least ten times. The chain recombines TRBV25-1 with TRBJ1-3; unclear D gene. Deletions cut 4 bases from V and 0 bases from J, with 13 bases between. This CDR3 contains 16 residues. CDR1 MGHDK and CDR2 SYGVNS come from the germline V gene. CDR3: CASSAPPSLSGNTIYF. CDR3 coding DNA: TGTGCCAGCAGTGCCCCACCTAGCCTCTCTGGAAACACCATATATTTT.

In the case of this clonotype: A much larger clone lies one base from this, so it may be a read error. The chain employs TRBV5-1 and TRBJ1-1; D gene unclear. The V and J ends lost 2 bases and 3 bases respectively, with 17 bases between them. Germline V gives CDR1 SGHRS, CDR2 YFSETQ. The CDR3 is 16 amino acids. The CDR3 region has the DNA TGCGCCAGCAGCTTCCATTCCCTTAGGGTTGACACTGAAGCTTTCTTT. It codes for CASSFHSLRVDTEAFF.

This clonotype has only a few counts. CDR3 loop: CASSLGQDYGYTF. CDR3 in DNA: TGTGCCAGCAGCTTGGGGCAGGACTATGGCTACACCTTC. The chain couples TRBV5-6 to TRBJ1-2; D not certain. The V and J ends lost 0 bases and 3 bases respectively, with 6 bases between them. The germline V gene has CDR1 SGHDT and CDR2 YYEEEE. The CDR3 extends over 13 amino acids.

This clonotype has a count of ten or more. The rearrangement joins TRBV30 to TRBJ2-2, with D hard to call. Per germline, CDR1 GTSNPN and CDR2 SVGIG (reference sequence). The CDR3 has 11 residues. Trimming shortened V by 7 bases and J by 4 bases, and 7 bases separated the two germline ends. The CDR3 nucleotides read TGTGCCTCGAGCTTCACCGGGGAGCTGTTTTTT. It encodes CASSFTGELFF.

In its sample, this clonotype is medium-sized. This chain links TRBV29-1 with TRBJ2-5; maybe TRBD1 (5 bases). Per germline, CDR1 SQVTM and CDR2 ANQGSEA. The CDR3 has 12 amino acids. Trimming took off 6 bases at V and 2 bases at J, with 10 bases between the two ends. The chain's CDR3 is CSVPAGQETQYF. The DNA for the CDR3 is TGCAGCGTCCCGGCAGGGCAAGAGACCCAGTACTTC.

This clonotype is judged medium-sized. The rearrangement links TRBV30 to TRBJ1-2; D is possibly TRBD1 (5 bases). Trimming pared 4 bases from V and 5 bases from J, leaving 14 bases between. From germline, CDR1 is GTSNPN and CDR2 SVGIG (reference sequence). CDR3 length equals 13 residues. CDR3: CAWKRGRVYGYTF. For the CDR3, the DNA is TGTGCCTGGAAGCGGGGCCGCGTGTATGGCTACACCTTC.

This clonotype was counted ten times or more. In DNA, the CDR3 is TGTGCCAGCAGCACCCCAGGGGCCGGGGGGAGTCAGCCCCAGCATTTT. This translates into CASSTPGAGGSQPQHF. The chain combines TRBV7-2 with TRBJ1-5; D perhaps matches TRBD1 (6 bases). Germline-derived CDR1 and CDR2 are SGHTA and FQGNSA. The CDR3 contains 16 residues. V lost 5 bases and J lost 6, with 20 bases in between.

This clonotype was found many times. At one end the junction does not follow the germline gene, possibly because of a read error. CDR3 region: CSARSRVWENAEAFF. In DNA, the CDR3 is TGCAGTGCTAGGAGCAGGGTATGGGAGAACGCTGAAGCTTTCTTT. V gene TRBV20-1 combines with J gene TRBJ1-1, with TRBD1 as a possible D gene (5 bases). The CDR3 length is 15 residues. Germline CDR1 DFQATT, CDR2 SNEGSKA (reference sequence).

In its sample, this clonotype was seen a few times. V and J are TRBV20-1 and TRBJ1-4; 8 nucleotides align to TRBD1. CDR1 DFQATT and CDR2 SNEGSKA come from the germline V gene (reference sequence). V shed 6 bases and J 16 bases; nucleotides not matched to a gene: 19. This CDR3 has 14 amino acids. The CDR3 loop reads CSALPRTGFFLGFF. CDR3 DNA: TGCAGTGCCTTACCAAGGACAGGGTTTTTTCTCGGGTTTTTT.

As for this clonotype: A read error is possible here, since a much larger clone lies one base away. The chain has TRBV7-2 and TRBJ2-1; 7 bases fit TRBD2. In germline, CDR1 is SGHTA, CDR2 FQGNSA. The length of the CDR3 is 15 residues. CDR3 region: CASSFGLGSNNEQFF. The CDR3 DNA reads as TGTGCCAGCAGCTTTGGACTAGGCTCCAACAATGAGCAGTTCTTC.

This clonotype is medium-sized in the sample. The rearrangement joins TRBV7-9 to TRBJ2-3, with D hard to call. V dropped 5 bases and J dropped 2 bases, with 8 bases sitting between them. Germline lookup yields CDR1 SEHNR and CDR2 FQNEAQ (reference sequence). The CDR3 loop spans 13 amino acids. The DNA of the CDR3 is TGTGCCAGCAGCCCCCCCCACACAGATACGCAGTATTTT. Its protein product is CASSPPHTDTQYF.

The rearrangement uses TRBV13 and TRBJ2-7; tentative D call: TRBD2 (5 bases). Germline assignment: CDR1 PRHDT and CDR2 FYEKMQ (reference sequence). This CDR3 region has 11 residues. Trimming cost V 5 bases and J 4 bases, with 6 bases left between them. CDR3 sequence: CASSRDYEQYF. The CDR3 DNA follows: TGTGCCAGCAGCCGGGATTACGAGCAGTACTTC.

This clonotype was seen ten or more times. This chain links TRBV20-1 with TRBJ2-7, with 10 bases matching TRBD2. With V trimmed by 0 bases and J by 3 bases, 5 bases remained unmatched. CDR3 size: 15 residues. From germline, CDR1 is DFQATT and CDR2 SNEGSKA (reference sequence). The CDR3 bases are TGCAGTGCTAGAGAACTAGCGGGGACTAGCTACGAGCAGTACTTC. Its protein product is CSARELAGTSYEQYF.

This chain uses TRBV6-1 with TRBJ1-6, with D possibly being TRBD1 (5 bases). With 11 bases removed from V and 7 bases from J, the gap between germline ends came to 12 bases. The CDR3 has 12 residues. In germline, CDR1 is MNHNS, CDR2 SASEGT. CDR3 in DNA: TGTGCCGGCGGACCAGGGAATTCACCCCTCCACTTT. This translates into CAGGPGNSPLHF.

This clonotype has ten or more counts. The chain combines TRBV12-3 or TRBV12-4 with TRBJ1-5, with 8 bases matching TRBD1. After removal of 7 bases from V and 1 base from J, the junction contained 9 bases not matched to a gene. CDR3 length: 16 amino acids. CDR3 DNA: TGTGCCAGCACCCCACAGGGGGGAAGGAGCAATCAGCCCCAGCATTTT. Translation gives CASTPQGGRSNQPQHF.